The 29 T cell receptor beta chains listed next were all sequenced from one sample in a study of T cell responses to AZD1222 COVID-19 vaccine. Assay used: immunoSEQ multiplex PCR; TCRdb lists only in-frame clones, some missing. The sample carries approximately 100,000 clones, approximately 86% recorded once. This material consisted of peripheral blood, taken on day 0 of AZD1222 vaccination. Receptor source: an adult in good health.

The chain combines TRBV6-2 or TRBV6-3 with TRBJ1-2; 7 bases are a match to TRBD1. This CDR3 contains 13 residues. V trimming: 5 bases; J trimming: 3 bases; junction bases outside the gene matches: 3. The germline gives CDR1 MNHEY, CDR2 SVGEGT. The CDR3 reads CASSTDRDYGYTF. The CDR3 nucleotides are TGTGCCAGCAGTACCGACAGGGACTATGGCTACACCTTC.

This chain links TRBV25-1 with TRBJ1-2; no definite D call. Per germline, CDR1 MGHDK and CDR2 SYGVNS. The CDR3 has 11 amino acids. V was trimmed by 1 base and J by 6 bases, leaving 3 bases between them. The CDR3 DNA reads TGTGCCAGCAGTGAATGGGATGGCTACACCTTC. Translation: CASSEWDGYTF.

The V gene is TRBV24-1, the J gene TRBJ2-3, with D uncertain. The CDR3 runs 14 residues. Germline CDR1 and CDR2: KGHDR and SFDVKD. Deletions cut 9 bases from V and 4 bases from J, with 16 bases between. Here the CDR3 reads CATGPENWADTQYF. Here the CDR3 DNA reads TGTGCCACCGGCCCAGAGAACTGGGCAGATACGCAGTATTTT.

Only a few counts were recorded for this clone. V gene TRBV7-2 combines with J gene TRBJ2-3; 9 bases fit TRBD2. The V segment lost 5 bases and the J segment 1 base; nucleotides outside the gene matches: 7. CDR3 length equals 16 residues. Germline lookup yields CDR1 SGHTA and CDR2 FQGNSA. The CDR3 spells CASSLQAGGGTDTQYF. In DNA form, the CDR3 reads TGTGCCAGCAGCCTTCAAGCGGGAGGTGGCACAGATACGCAGTATTTT.

J is TRBJ2-2 and V is TRBV5-1, with D possibly matching TRBD1 (6 bases). CDR3 length equals 13 residues. Trimming took 4 bases from V and 4 from J, leaving 8 bases between them. Germline assignment: CDR1 SGHRS and CDR2 YFSETQ. CDR3 amino acids: CASSEDSTGELFF. The CDR3 nucleotides are TGCGCCAGCAGCGAGGACAGCACCGGGGAGCTGTTTTTT.

V gene TRBV28 combines with J gene TRBJ2-2; perhaps TRBD1 as D (7 bases). The CDR3 is made up of 14 amino acids. V was cut by 5 bases and J by 7 bases, with 14 bases left in between. The germline V gene has CDR1 MDHEN and CDR2 SYDVKM. CDR3 in amino acids: CASSLAGGFGELFF. CDR3 nucleotides: TGTGCCAGCAGTCTAGCAGGGGGGTTCGGGGAGCTGTTTTTT. The variable domain in full, completed from reference TRBV28 and TRBJ2-2, reads DVKVTQSSRYLVKRTGEKVFLECVQDMDHENMFWYRQDPGLGLRLIYFSYDVKMKEKGDIPEGYSVSREKKERFSLILESASTNQTSMYLCASSLAGGFGELFFGEGSRLTVL.

The chain combines TRBV7-2 with TRBJ1-1; 7 bases fit TRBD1. CDR3 size: 17 residues. The V segment lost 5 bases and the J segment 4 bases; nucleotides outside the gene matches: 16. The germline V gene has CDR1 SGHTA and CDR2 FQGNSA. CDR3 residues: CASSPGIGVWTGTEAFF. CDR3 coding DNA: TGTGCCAGCAGCCCTGGCATTGGCGTCTGGACAGGCACTGAAGCTTTCTTT.

DNA of the CDR3: TGTGCCAGCAGTTTCTCAGTTGTGGCACGCATCGGGGGTCAGCCCCAGCATTTT. Its translation is CASSFSVVARIGGQPQHF. This sequence joins TRBV28 and TRBJ1-5; TRBD1 is a possible D gene (5 bases). The germline V gene has CDR1 MDHEN and CDR2 SYDVKM. The V gene lost 3 bases and the J gene lost 6 bases, with 24 bases spanning the gap. The CDR3 spans 18 residues.

This chain connects TRBV28 to TRBJ2-1; 9 bases agree with TRBD2. The V and J ends lost 7 bases and 6 bases, in that order; junction bases with no gene match: 7. The CDR3 spans 14 residues. Germline lookup yields CDR1 MDHEN and CDR2 SYDVKM. The DNA of the CDR3 is TGTGCCAGCATGGCCAGCGGGGGGCGCAATGAGCAGTTCTTC. It is translated as CASMASGGRNEQFF. The full variable domain, completed using reference TRBV28 and TRBJ2-1, is DVKVTQSSRYLVKRTGEKVFLECVQDMDHENMFWYRQDPGLGLRLIYFSYDVKMKEKGDIPEGYSVSREKKERFSLILESASTNQTSMYLCASMASGGRNEQFFGPGTRLTVL.

V is TRBV28 and J is TRBJ2-7, with D uncertain. CDR1 is MDHEN, CDR2 SYDVKM, per germline. The CDR3 covers 14 residues. V lost 4 bases and J lost 4, with 14 bases in between. The chain's CDR3 is CASSSVAAAYEQYF. The CDR3 DNA is TGTGCCAGCAGTTCGGTAGCAGCAGCTTACGAGCAGTACTTC.

This chain connects TRBV27 to TRBJ2-1; D possibly uses TRBD1 or TRBD2 (6 bases each). This CDR3 is 14 amino acids long. The germline V gene encodes CDR1 MNHEY and CDR2 SMNVEV (reference sequence). With 5 bases removed from V and 10 bases from J, the gap between germline ends came to 18 bases. The CDR3 DNA follows: TGTGCCAGCAGTCCACAGGGACTTTCGTTCGAGCAGTTCTTC. Translated: CASSPQGLSFEQFF.

The chain combines TRBV18 with TRBJ2-5; perhaps TRBD2 as D (6 bases). This CDR3 is 18 amino acids long. Germline lookup yields CDR1 KGHSH and CDR2 LQKENI. V was trimmed by 4 bases and J by 2 bases, leaving 23 bases between them. The CDR3 nucleotides read TGTGCCAGCTCACGCCCTGCACTTCGAGCGGGTAGACAAGAGACCCAGTACTTC. It yields the protein CASSRPALRAGRQETQYF.

The chain uses TRBV29-1 and TRBJ2-3; D remains unclear. Germline V CDR1 and CDR2: SQVTM, ANQGSEA. The CDR3 sequence is 11 residues long. Trimming left V 3 bases short and J 1 base short, with 2 bases between. The CDR3: CSVEGTDTQYF. CDR3 DNA: TGCAGCGTTGAGGGCACAGATACGCAGTATTTT.

The V gene is TRBV11-2, the J gene TRBJ2-3; 7 nucleotides match TRBD2. CDR3 length: 15 residues. V shed 5 bases and J 7 bases; nucleotides not matched to a gene: 12. Germline V lookup: CDR1 SGHAT, CDR2 FQNNGV. The CDR3 coding sequence is TGTGCCAGCAGCGACAGACTAGCTGGGGCCCATACGCAGTATTTT. The encoded protein is CASSDRLAGAHTQYF.

CDR3 residues: CASSLGRNQPQHF. CDR3 nucleotides: TGTGCCAGCAGCTTAGGGAGGAATCAGCCCCAGCATTTT. This sequence joins TRBV7-8 and TRBJ1-5; D unresolved. Germline CDR1 SGHVS, CDR2 FQNEAQ. V dropped 1 base and J dropped 4 bases, with 5 bases sitting between them. The CDR3 is 13 residues long.

The chain recombines TRBV11-3 with TRBJ2-5, with TRBD2 matching over 9 bases. Trimming removed 5 bases from V and 4 bases from J; junction bases left unmatched: 5. CDR3 length: 14 residues. In germline, CDR1 is SGHNT, CDR2 YENEEA. The chain's CDR3 is CASSLSGRGETQYF. CDR3 nucleotide sequence: TGTGCCAGCAGCCTTAGCGGGAGAGGAGAGACCCAGTACTTC.

The chain recombines TRBV28 with TRBJ2-3; 10 bases align to TRBD1. The CDR3 runs 17 residues. Germline V gene data show CDR1 as MDHEN and CDR2 as SYDVKM. The ends lost 4 bases at V and 2 bases at J; junction bases unmatched: 9. CDR3 sequence (DNA): TGTGCCAGCAGTTCCCTGTCTGGGACAGGGGTCACAGATACGCAGTATTTT. It specifies CASSSLSGTGVTDTQYF.

The chain employs TRBV6-1 and TRBJ2-7; D is ambiguous. Per the germline V gene, CDR1 is MNHNS and CDR2 is SASEGT. The CDR3 is made up of 14 amino acids. V was trimmed by 1 base and J by 0 bases, leaving 7 bases between them. The CDR3 sequence: CASSEEYVSYEQYF. CDR3 nucleotides: TGTGCCAGCAGTGAAGAGTATGTCTCCTACGAGCAGTACTTC.

The chain recombines TRBV6-2 or TRBV6-3 with TRBJ1-2; D may be TRBD1 (5 bases). Between the trimmed V and J ends, which lost 5 bases and 2 bases, there was a span of 21 bases. This CDR3 spans 17 amino acids. The V gene's germline CDR1 is MNHEY and CDR2 SVGEGT. CDR3 amino acids: CASSPLLTVAFNYGYTF. The CDR3, as DNA: TGTGCCAGCAGTCCCCTCTTGACAGTCGCGTTCAACTATGGCTACACCTTC.

The chain is built from TRBV7-2 and TRBJ2-1; 9 nucleotides align to TRBD2. The CDR3 totals 17 residues. The ends lost 3 bases at V and 9 bases at J; junction bases unmatched: 15. Germline CDR1 reads SGHTA; CDR2 reads FQGNSA. CDR3 bases: TGTGCCAGCAGCTTTCGTCGTGGCGGGGGGGCCGGTCTTGAGCAGTTCTTC. Its translation: CASSFRRGGGAGLEQFF. The full variable domain, its missing parts supplied by reference TRBV7-2 and TRBJ2-1, is GAGVSQSPSNKVTEKGKDVELRCDPISGHTALYWYRQSLGQGLEFLIYFQGNSAPDKSGLPSDRFSAERTGGSVSTLTIQRTQQEDSAVYLCASSFRRGGGAGLEQFFGPGTRLTVL.

The chain is built from TRBV28 and TRBJ2-7; D is ambiguous. Trimming shortened V by 1 base and J by 3 bases, and 4 bases separated the two germline ends. This CDR3 contains 12 residues. Germline values: CDR1 MDHEN, CDR2 SYDVKM. CDR3 bases: TGTGCCAGCAGTTTATATTACTACGAGCAGTACTTC. Amino acids: CASSLYYYEQYF.

The rearrangement joins TRBV20-1 to TRBJ2-7, with D possibly TRBD1 on 5 matching bases. The CDR3 has 15 residues. Trimming pared 3 bases from V and 6 bases from J, leaving 21 bases between. Germline CDR1 is DFQATT and CDR2 is SNEGSKA (reference sequence). CDR3 residues: CSASRQGTGTSEQYF. CDR3 nucleotides: TGCAGTGCTAGTAGGCAGGGCACCGGAACCAGCGAGCAGTACTTC.

V usage is TRBV9 and J usage is TRBJ2-3, with 10 bases that match TRBD2. Trimming removed 0 bases from V and 3 bases from J; junction bases left unmatched: 19. Germline-derived CDR1 and CDR2 are SGDLS and YYNGEE. The CDR3 spans 21 residues. In DNA form, the CDR3 reads TGTGCCAGCAGCGTAGTCCCCGGAAGTCCAGCGGGGGGGTATCGAACAGATACGCAGTATTTT. Amino acid sequence: CASSVVPGSPAGGYRTDTQYF.

The chain joins TRBV7-9 to TRBJ1-5; D might be TRBD1 (5 bases). CDR1 and CDR2 from the germline V gene are SEHNR and FQNEAQ (reference sequence). The CDR3 has 15 residues. Between the trimmed V and J ends, which lost 6 bases and 2 bases, there was a span of 14 bases. The CDR3 spells CASSFDGARNQPQHF. The CDR3 coding sequence is TGTGCCAGCAGTTTTGACGGGGCACGCAATCAGCCCCAGCATTTT.

V gene TRBV6-5 combines with J gene TRBJ2-6; D is ambiguous. This CDR3 contains 16 residues. Germline CDR1 MNHEY, CDR2 SVGAGI. The V end was cut by 0 bases, the J end by 4 bases, with 10 bases between. The CDR3 DNA reads as TGTGCCAGCAGTTACTCCTGGGCTACCGGGGCCAACGTCCTGACTTTC. Translation: CASSYSWATGANVLTF.

The chain carries TRBV27 and TRBJ2-7; a weak D match, TRBD2 (6 bases). Germline values: CDR1 MNHEY, CDR2 SMNVEV (reference sequence). The CDR3 runs 15 residues. Trimming removed 3 bases at V and 2 bases at J, with 14 bases between. The CDR3 loop reads CASSFTGEAPYEQYF. The CDR3 DNA reads TGTGCCAGCAGTTTTACGGGAGAGGCCCCCTACGAGCAGTACTTC.

The chain recombines TRBV3-1 (or the pseudogene TRBV3-2) with TRBJ1-5; the D is unclear. Between the trimmed V and J ends, which lost 2 bases and 0 bases, there was a span of 2 bases. The CDR3 contains 13 residues. Germline values: CDR1 LGHDT, CDR2 YNNKEL (reference sequence). Written as DNA, the CDR3 is TGTGCCAGCAGCCAAAGTAGCAATCAGCCCCAGCATTTT. Its translation is CASSQSSNQPQHF.

This clone was seen more than once but under ten times. This rearrangement joins TRBV10-3 to TRBJ2-7; unclear D gene. CDR1 is ENHRY, CDR2 SYGVKD, per germline. The CDR3 covers 13 residues. V was trimmed by 6 bases and J by 7 bases, leaving 16 bases between them. The CDR3 here is CAISTLDLVEQYF. CDR3 DNA sequence: TGTGCCATCAGCACGCTGGACCTTGTGGAGCAGTACTTC.

This chain joins TRBV19 and TRBJ1-1; no clear D gene. The CDR3 is 11 amino acids. V dropped 3 bases and J dropped 2 bases, with 1 base sitting between them. Germline CDR1 reads LNHDA; CDR2 reads SQIVND (reference sequence). The CDR3 spells CASSINTEAFF. Here the CDR3 DNA reads TGTGCCAGTAGTATCAACACTGAAGCTTTCTTT.